The sequence of this T cell receptor beta chain was determined in a study of beta chain features in type 1 diabetes. Study-wide context: No patient-donor differences in age, gender, total cells or subset yield.

Isolation of CD4+ naive, central memory, regulatory and stem cell-like memory cells was achieved by sorting via CD45RO/CCR7/CD25/CD127/CD95/CD27. Populations isolated by sorting all had purity greater than 95%. Isolated RNA was reverse transcribed in full, so expressed TCRB transcripts were sequenced. Profiling relied on immunoSEQ multiplex PCR, and the TCRdb table lists in-frame clones only, not all of them. This sample has 150,000 or so clones, with roughly 50% found just once. The study, taken as a whole, reports: For patients, the naive, central memory and Treg TCRB repertoires appeared more alike than for healthy donors.

V was clipped by 3 bases and J by 8 bases, with 7 bases between them. CDR1 MNHEY and CDR2 SMNVEV come from the germline V gene (reference sequence). The CDR3 has 12 amino acids. On this clone itself: Antigen: not known.

The receptor was isolated from a young man in good health. The sample consisted of Tregs from blood. V gene TRBV27 combines with J gene TRBJ1-4; tentatively, D is TRBD1 (6 bases). CDR3 loop: CASSLRGEKLFF. The CDR3 region has the DNA TGTGCCAGCAGTTTGAGGGGGGAAAAACTGTTTTTT.